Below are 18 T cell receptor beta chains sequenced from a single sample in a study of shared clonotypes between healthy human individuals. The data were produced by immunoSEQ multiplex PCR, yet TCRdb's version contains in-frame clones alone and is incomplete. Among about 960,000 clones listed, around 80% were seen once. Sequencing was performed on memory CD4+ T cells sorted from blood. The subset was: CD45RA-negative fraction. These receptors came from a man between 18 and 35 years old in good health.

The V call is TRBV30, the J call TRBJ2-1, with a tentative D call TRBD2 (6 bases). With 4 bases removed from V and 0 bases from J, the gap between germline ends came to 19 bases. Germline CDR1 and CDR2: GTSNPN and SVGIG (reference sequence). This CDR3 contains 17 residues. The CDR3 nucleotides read TGTGCCTGGAACCCACAATCAGCGGGCAGCTCCTACAATGAGCAGTTCTTC. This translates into CAWNPQSAGSSYNEQFF.

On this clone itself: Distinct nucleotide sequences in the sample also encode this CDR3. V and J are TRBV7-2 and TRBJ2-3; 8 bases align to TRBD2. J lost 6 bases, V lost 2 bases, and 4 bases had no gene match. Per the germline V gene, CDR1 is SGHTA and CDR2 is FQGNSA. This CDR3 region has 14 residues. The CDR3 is CASSLSGSLDTQYF. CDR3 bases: TGTGCCAGCAGCTTAAGCGGGAGTTTGGATACGCAGTATTTT.

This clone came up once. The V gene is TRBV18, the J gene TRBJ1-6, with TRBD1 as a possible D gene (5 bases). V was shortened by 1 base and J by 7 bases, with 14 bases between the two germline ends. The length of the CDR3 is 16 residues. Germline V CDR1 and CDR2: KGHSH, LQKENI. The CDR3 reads CASSPQQAGPNSPLHF. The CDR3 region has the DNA TGTGCCAGCTCACCACAACAGGCAGGCCCCAATTCACCCCTCCACTTT. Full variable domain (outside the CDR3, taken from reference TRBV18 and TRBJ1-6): NAGVMQNPRHLVRRRGQEARLRCSPMKGHSHVYWYRQLPEEGLKFMVYLQKENIIDESGMPKERFSAEFPKEGPSILRIQQVVRGDSAAYFCASSPQQAGPNSPLHFGNGTRLTVT.

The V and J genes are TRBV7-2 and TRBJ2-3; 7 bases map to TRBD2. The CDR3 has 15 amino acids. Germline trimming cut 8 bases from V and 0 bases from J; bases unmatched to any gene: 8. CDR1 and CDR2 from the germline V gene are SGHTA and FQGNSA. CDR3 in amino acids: CASAILATSTDTQYF. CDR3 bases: TGTGCCAGCGCAATACTAGCGACTAGCACAGATACGCAGTATTTT.

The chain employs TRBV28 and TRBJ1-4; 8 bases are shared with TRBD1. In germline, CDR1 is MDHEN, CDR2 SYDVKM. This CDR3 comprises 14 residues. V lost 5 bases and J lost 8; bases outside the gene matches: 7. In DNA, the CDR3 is TGTGCCAGCAGTCCGGGACAGGCGGCGGAAAAACTGTTTTTT. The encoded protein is CASSPGQAAEKLFF.

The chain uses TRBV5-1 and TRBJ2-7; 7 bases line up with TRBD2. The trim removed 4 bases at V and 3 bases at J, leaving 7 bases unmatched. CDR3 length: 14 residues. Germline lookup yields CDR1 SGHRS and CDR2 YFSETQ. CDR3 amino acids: CASSAGLPDYEQYF. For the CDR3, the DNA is TGCGCCAGCAGCGCGGGACTACCCGACTACGAGCAGTACTTC.

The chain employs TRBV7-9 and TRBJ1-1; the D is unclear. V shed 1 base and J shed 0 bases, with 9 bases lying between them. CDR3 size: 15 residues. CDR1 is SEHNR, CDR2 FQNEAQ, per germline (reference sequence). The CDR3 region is CASSLDGPLNTEAFF. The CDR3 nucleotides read TGTGCCAGCAGCTTAGACGGGCCTTTGAACACTGAAGCTTTCTTT.

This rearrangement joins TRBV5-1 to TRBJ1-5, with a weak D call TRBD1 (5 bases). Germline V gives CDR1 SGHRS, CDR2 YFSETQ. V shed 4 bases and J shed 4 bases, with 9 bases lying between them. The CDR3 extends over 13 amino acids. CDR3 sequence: CASSLGPNQPQHF. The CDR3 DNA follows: TGCGCCAGCAGCCTGGGGCCTAATCAGCCCCAGCATTTT. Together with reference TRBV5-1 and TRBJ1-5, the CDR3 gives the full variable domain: KAGVTQTPRYLIKTRGQQVTLSCSPISGHRSVSWYQQTPGQGLQFLFEYFSETQRNKGNFPGRFSGRQFSNSRSEMNVSTLELGDSALYLCASSLGPNQPQHFGDGTRLSIL.

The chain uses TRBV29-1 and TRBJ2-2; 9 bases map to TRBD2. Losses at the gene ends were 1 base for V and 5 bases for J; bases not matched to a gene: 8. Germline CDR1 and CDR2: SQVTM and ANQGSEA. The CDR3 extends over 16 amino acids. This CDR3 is CSVEGGASGMTGELFF. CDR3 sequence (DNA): TGCAGCGTTGAAGGTGGGGCTAGCGGGATGACCGGGGAGCTGTTTTTT.

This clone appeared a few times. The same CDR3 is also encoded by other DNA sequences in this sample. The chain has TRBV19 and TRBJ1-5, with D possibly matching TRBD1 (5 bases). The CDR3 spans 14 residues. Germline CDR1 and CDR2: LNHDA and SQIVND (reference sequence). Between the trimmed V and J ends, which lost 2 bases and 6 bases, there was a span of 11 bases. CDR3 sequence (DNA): TGTGCCAGTAGTATATCCGGGGGGACTCAGCCCCAGCATTTT. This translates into CASSISGGTQPQHF.

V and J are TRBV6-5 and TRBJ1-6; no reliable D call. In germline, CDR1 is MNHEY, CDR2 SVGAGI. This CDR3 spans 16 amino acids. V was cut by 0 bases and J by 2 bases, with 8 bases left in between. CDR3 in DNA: TGTGCCAGCAGTTACTCGTTCCCAGCCTATAATTCACCCCTCCACTTT. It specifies CASSYSFPAYNSPLHF.

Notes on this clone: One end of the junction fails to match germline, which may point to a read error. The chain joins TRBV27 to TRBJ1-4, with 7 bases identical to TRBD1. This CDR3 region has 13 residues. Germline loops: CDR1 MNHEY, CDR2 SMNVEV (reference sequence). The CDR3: CASSFYDREELFF. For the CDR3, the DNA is TGTGCAAGCAGTTTCTACGACAGGGAGGAACTGTTTTTT.

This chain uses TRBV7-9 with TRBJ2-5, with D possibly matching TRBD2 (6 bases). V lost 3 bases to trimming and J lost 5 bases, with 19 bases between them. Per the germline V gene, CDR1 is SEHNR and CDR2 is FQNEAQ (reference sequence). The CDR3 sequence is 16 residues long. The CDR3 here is CASSLGGSSPRETQYF. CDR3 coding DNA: TGTGCCAGCAGCTTGGGAGGCTCTTCCCCCCGGGAGACCCAGTACTTC.

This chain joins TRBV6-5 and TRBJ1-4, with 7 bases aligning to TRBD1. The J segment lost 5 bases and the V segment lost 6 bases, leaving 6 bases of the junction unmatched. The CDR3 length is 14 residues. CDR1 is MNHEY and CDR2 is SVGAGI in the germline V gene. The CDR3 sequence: CASSRQGPNEKLFF. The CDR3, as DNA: TGTGCCAGCAGCAGACAGGGCCCAAATGAAAAACTGTTTTTT.

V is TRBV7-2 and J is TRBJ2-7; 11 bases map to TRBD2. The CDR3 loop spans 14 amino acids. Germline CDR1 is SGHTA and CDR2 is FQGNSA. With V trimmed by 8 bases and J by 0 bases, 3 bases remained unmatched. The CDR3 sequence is CASLTSGSSYEQYF. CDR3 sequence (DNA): TGTGCCAGCCTCACTAGCGGGAGCTCCTACGAGCAGTACTTC.

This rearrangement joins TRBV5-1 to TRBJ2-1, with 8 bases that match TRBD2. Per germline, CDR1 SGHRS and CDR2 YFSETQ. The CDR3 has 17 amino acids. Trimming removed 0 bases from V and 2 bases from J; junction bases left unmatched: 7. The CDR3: CASSLELQRGTYNEQFF. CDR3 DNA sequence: TGCGCCAGCAGCTTGGAACTGCAGCGGGGGACCTACAATGAGCAGTTCTTC.

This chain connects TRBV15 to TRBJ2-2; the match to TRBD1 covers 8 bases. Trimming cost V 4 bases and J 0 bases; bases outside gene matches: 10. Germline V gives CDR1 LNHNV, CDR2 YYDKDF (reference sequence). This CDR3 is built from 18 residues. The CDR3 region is CATSIGTGRSTNTGELFF. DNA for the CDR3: TGTGCCACCAGCATTGGGACAGGAAGGTCTACGAACACCGGGGAGCTGTTTTTT.

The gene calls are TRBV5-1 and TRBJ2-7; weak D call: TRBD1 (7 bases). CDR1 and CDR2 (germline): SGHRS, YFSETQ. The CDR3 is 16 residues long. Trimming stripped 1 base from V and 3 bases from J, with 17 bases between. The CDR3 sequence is CASSLSPGGRGYEQYF. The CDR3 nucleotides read TGCGCCAGCAGCTTGAGCCCAGGGGGGCGCGGCTACGAGCAGTACTTC.